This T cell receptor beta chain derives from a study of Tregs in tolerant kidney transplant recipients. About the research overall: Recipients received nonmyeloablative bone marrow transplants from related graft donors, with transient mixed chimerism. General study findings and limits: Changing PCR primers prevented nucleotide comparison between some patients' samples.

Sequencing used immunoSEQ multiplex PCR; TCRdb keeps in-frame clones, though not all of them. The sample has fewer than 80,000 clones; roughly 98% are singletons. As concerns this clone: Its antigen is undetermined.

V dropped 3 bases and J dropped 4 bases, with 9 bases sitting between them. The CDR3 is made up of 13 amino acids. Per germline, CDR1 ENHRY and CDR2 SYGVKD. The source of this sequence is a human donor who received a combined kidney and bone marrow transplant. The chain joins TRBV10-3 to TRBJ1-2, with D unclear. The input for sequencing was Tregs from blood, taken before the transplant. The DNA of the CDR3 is TGTGCCATCAGTGAAGGAGAGGTCTATGGCTACACCTTC. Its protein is CAISEGEVYGYTF.